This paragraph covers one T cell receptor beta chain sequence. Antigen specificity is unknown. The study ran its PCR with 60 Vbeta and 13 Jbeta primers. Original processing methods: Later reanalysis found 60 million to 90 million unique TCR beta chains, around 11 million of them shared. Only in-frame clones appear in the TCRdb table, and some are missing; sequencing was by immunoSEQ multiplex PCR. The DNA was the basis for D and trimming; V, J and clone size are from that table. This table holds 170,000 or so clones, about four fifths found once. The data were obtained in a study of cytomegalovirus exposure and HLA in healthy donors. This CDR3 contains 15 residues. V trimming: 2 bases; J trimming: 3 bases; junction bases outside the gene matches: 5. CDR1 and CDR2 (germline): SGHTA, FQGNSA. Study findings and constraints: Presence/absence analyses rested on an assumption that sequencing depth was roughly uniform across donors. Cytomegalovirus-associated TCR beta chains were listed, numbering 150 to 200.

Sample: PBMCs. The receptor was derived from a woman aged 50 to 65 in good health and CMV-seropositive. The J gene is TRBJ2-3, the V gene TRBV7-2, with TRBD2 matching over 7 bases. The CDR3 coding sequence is TGTGCCAGCAGCTTATCACTAGCGAGTACAGATACGCAGTATTTT. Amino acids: CASSLSLASTDTQYF.